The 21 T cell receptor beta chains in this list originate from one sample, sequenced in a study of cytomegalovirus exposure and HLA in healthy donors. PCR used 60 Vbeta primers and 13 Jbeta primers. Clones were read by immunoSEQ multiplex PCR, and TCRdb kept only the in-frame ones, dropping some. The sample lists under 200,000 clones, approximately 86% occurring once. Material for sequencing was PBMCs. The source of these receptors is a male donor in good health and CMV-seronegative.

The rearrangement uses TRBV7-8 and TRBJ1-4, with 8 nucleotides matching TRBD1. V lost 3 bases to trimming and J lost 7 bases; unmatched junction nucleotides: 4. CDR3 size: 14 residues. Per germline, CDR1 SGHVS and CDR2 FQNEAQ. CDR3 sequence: CASSLDRVSEKLFF. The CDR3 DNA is TGTGCCAGCAGCTTGGACAGGGTTAGTGAAAAACTGTTTTTT.

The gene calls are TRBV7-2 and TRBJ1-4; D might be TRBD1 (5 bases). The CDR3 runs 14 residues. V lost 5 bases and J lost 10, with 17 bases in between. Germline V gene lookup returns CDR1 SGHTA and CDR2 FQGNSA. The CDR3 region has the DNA TGTGCCAGCAGCCGGGGGGACCCGAGGGGAAAACTGTTTTTT. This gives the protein CASSRGDPRGKLFF.

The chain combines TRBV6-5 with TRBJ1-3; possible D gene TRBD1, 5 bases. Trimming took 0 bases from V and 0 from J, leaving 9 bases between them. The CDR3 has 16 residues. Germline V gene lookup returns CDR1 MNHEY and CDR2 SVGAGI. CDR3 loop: CASSYSAGTSGNTIYF. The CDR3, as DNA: TGTGCCAGCAGTTACTCGGCGGGGACCTCTGGAAACACCATATATTTT.

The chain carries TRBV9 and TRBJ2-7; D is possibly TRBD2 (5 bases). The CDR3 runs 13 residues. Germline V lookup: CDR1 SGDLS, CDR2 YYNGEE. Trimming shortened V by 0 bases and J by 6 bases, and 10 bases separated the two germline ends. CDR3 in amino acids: CASSVAQRTEQYF. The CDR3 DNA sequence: TGTGCCAGCAGCGTAGCCCAGCGGACCGAGCAGTACTTC. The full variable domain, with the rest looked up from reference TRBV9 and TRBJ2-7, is DSGVTQTPKHLITATGQRVTLRCSPRSGDLSVYWYQQSLDQGLQFLIQYYNGEERAKGNILERFSAQQFPDLHSELNLSSLELGDSALYFCASSVAQRTEQYFGPGTRLTVT.

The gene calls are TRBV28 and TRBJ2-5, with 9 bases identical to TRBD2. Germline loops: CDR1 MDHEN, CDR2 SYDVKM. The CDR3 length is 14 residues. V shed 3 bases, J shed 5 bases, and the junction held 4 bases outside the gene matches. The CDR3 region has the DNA TGTGCCAGCAGTTTCGGTGGGACTAGCGAGACCCAGTACTTC. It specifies CASSFGGTSETQYF. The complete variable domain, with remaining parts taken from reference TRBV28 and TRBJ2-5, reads DVKVTQSSRYLVKRTGEKVFLECVQDMDHENMFWYRQDPGLGLRLIYFSYDVKMKEKGDIPEGYSVSREKKERFSLILESASTNQTSMYLCASSFGGTSETQYFGPGTRLLVL.

The CDR3 bases are TGCGCCAGCAGCTTTAGGTGGGACAGTTCCTACGAGCAGTACTTC. Amino acids: CASSFRWDSSYEQYF. The rearrangement joins TRBV5-1 to TRBJ2-7; 7 positions match TRBD1. Germline trimming cut 2 bases from V and 1 base from J; bases unmatched to any gene: 6. The CDR3 is 15 residues long. Germline CDR1 reads SGHRS; CDR2 reads YFSETQ.

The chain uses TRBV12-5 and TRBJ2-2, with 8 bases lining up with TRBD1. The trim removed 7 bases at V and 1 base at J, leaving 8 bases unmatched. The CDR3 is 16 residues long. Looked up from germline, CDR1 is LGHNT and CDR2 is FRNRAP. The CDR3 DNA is TGTGCTAGTGACAAACAGGGGGTCGGGAACACCGGGGAGCTGTTTTTT. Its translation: CASDKQGVGNTGELFF.

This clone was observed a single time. CDR3 bases: TGTGCCAGCAGACGCCCCTGGCCTGGCTATGGCTACACCTTC. This translates into CASRRPWPGYGYTF. The V call is TRBV9, the J call TRBJ1-2; D remains unclear. The V and J ends lost 5 bases and 4 bases respectively, with 15 bases between them. Germline V gene sequence: CDR1 SGDLS, CDR2 YYNGEE. The CDR3 is made up of 14 amino acids.

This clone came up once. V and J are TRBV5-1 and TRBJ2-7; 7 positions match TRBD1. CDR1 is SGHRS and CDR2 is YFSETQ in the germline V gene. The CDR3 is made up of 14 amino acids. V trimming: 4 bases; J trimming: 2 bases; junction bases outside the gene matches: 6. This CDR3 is CASSVRDSPYEQYF. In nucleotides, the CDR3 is TGCGCCAGCAGCGTCCGGGACAGCCCCTACGAGCAGTACTTC.

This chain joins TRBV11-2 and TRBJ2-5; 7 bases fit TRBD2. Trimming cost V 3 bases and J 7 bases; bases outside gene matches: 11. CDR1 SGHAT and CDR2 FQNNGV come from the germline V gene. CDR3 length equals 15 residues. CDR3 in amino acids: CASSLERGTMGTQYF. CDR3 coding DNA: TGTGCCAGCAGCTTGGAGCGGGGCACGATGGGGACCCAGTACTTC.

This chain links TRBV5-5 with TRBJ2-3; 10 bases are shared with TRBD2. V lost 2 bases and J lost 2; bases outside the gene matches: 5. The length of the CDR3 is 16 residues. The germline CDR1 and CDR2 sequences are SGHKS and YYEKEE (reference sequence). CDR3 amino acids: CASSFSSGGSTDTQYF. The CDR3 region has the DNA TGTGCCAGCAGCTTTAGTAGCGGGGGGTCCACAGATACGCAGTATTTT.

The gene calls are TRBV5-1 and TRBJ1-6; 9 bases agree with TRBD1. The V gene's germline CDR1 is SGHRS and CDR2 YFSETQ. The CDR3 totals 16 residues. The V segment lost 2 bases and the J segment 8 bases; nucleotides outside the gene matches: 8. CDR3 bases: TGCGCCAGCAGCTTCGGACAGGGGTTCAGGTATTCACCCCTCCACTTT. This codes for CASSFGQGFRYSPLHF.

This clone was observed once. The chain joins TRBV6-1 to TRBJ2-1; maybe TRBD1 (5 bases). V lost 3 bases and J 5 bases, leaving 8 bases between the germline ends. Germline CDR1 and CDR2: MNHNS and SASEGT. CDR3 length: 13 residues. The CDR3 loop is CASSEDTHNEQFF. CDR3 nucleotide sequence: TGTGCCAGCAGTGAGGACACACACAATGAGCAGTTCTTC.

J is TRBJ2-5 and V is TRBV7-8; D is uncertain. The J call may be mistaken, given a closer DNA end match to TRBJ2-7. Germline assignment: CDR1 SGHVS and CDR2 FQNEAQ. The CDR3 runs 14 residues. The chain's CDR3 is CASSLSQLAYEQYF. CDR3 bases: TGTGCCAGCAGCTTAAGTCAGCTAGCCTACGAGCAGTACTTC.

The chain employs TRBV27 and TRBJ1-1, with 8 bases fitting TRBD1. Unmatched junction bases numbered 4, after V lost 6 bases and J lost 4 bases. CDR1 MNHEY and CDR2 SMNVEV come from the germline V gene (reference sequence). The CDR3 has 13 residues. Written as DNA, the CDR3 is TGTGCCAGCAGGGACAGGGCTGGCACTGAAGCTTTCTTT. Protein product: CASRDRAGTEAFF.

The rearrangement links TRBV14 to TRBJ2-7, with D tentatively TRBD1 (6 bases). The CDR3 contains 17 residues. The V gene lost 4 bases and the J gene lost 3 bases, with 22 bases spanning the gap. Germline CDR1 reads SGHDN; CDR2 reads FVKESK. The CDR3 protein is CASSPERGDRIFYEQYF. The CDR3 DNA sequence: TGTGCCAGCAGCCCTGAACGGGGAGACAGGATTTTCTACGAGCAGTACTTC.

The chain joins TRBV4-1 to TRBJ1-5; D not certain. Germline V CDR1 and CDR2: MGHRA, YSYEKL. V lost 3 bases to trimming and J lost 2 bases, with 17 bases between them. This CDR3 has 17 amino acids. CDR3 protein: CASSQAGSQGGNQPQHF. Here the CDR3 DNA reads TGCGCCAGCAGCCAGGCAGGTTCCCAAGGTGGCAATCAGCCCCAGCATTTT.

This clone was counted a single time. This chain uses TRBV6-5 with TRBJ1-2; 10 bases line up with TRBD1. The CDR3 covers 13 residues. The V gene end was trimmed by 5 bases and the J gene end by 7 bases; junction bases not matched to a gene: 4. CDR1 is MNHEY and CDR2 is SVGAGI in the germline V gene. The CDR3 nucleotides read TGTGCCAGCAGTGTGGGACAGGGGCCTGGCTACACCTTC. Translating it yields CASSVGQGPGYTF.

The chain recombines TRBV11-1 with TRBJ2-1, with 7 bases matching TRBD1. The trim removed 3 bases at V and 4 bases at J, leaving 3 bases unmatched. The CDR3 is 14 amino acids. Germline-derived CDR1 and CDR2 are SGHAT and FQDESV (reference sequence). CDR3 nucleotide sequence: TGTGCCAGCAGCTTGAAGGGACAGTACAATGAGCAGTTCTTC. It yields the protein CASSLKGQYNEQFF.

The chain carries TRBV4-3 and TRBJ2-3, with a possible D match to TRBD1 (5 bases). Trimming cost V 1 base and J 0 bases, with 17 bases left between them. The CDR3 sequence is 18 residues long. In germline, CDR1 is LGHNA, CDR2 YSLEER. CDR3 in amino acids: CASSQVASGISSTDTQYF. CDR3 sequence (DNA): TGCGCCAGCAGCCAAGTAGCCTCAGGGATATCTAGCACAGATACGCAGTATTTT.

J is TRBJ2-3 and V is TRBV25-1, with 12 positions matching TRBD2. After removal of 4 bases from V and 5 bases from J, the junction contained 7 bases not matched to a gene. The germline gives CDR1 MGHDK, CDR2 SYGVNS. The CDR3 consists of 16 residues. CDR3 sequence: CASSGRTSGVKDTQYF. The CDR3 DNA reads TGTGCCAGCAGTGGACGGACTAGCGGGGTAAAAGATACGCAGTATTTT.